The rows below give T cell receptor beta chains drawn from one sample of a study of blood T cell repertoires in COVID-19. This table comes from immunoSEQ multiplex PCR, and its TCRdb copy is limited to in-frame clones, with some not included. This sample yields about 300,000 clones, of which around 84% are seen a single time; approximately 1.5% belongs to the top ten. Sequenced input: peripheral blood. These TCRs come from a human donor with COVID-19, enrolled during active disease. The donor label of this sample is uncertain. CDR3s include the opening cysteine and the closing phenylalanine or tryptophan. A D gene is named only where the DNA matches it firmly. Size tells how often a clone was seen (once, few, many) or the class of an expanded clone, and some rows leave it out.

j_call d_call v_call clone_size cdr3_nt cdr3_aa
TRBJ1-2 - TRBV27 - TGTGCCAGCAGTTTCGGGCAGGGGGGCTACACCTTC CASSFGQGGYTF
TRBJ2-2 TRBD1 TRBV6-5 - TGTGCCAGCAGGGCCCCCGGGACAGTCACCGGGGAGCTGTTTTTT CASRAPGTVTGELFF
TRBJ1-5 TRBD1 TRBV4-1 - TGCGCCAGCAGCCGAGTTCCCGCCAGGGGGCCTCAGCCCCAGCATTTT CASSRVPARGPQPQHF
TRBJ1-3 - TRBV9 - TGTGCCAGCAGCCGACAGTTCTCTGGAAACACCATATATTTT CASSRQFSGNTIYF
TRBJ1-3 - TRBV7-8 once TGTGCCAGCAGCCCAGCCAACTCTGGAAACACCATATATTTT CASSPANSGNTIYF
TRBJ1-2 TRBD1 TRBV6-6 - TGTGCCAGCAGTCCTCAGGGGGCGGACTATGGCTACACCTTC CASSPQGADYGYTF
TRBJ1-2 - TRBV9 - TGTGCCAGCAGCGTAGAAATCACAGGGAGTGGCTACACCTTC CASSVEITGSGYTF
TRBJ2-2 - TRBV7-9 - TGTGCCAGCAGCTCGGTGGGAGTGGTCGCCGGGGAGCTGTTTTTT CASSSVGVVAGELFF
TRBJ2-2 TRBD1 TRBV6-2/TRBV6-3 - TGTGCCAGCAGCGGAGACAGGGCAGTCGGGGAGCTGTTTTTT CASSGDRAVGELFF
TRBJ1-4 TRBD1 TRBV5-1 few TGCGCCAGCAGGGCCGGGACAGGGGGGTCTAATGAAAAACTGTTTTTT CASRAGTGGSNEKLFF
TRBJ2-5 - TRBV6-5 - TGTGCCAGCAGTTACAGGGAGACGGAGACCCAGTACTTC CASSYRETETQYF
TRBJ2-1 TRBD2 TRBV7-9 - TGTGCCAGCAGCTTCCGGACTAGCGGGCGCGATGAGCAGTTCTTC CASSFRTSGRDEQFF
TRBJ2-3 - TRBV5-1 - TGCGCCAGCAGCACTGGACTCACAGATACGCAGTATTTT CASSTGLTDTQYF
TRBJ1-6 TRBD1 TRBV4-1 - TGCGCCAGCAGCCAGGACAGGGGGATAAATAATTCACCCCTCCACTTT CASSQDRGINNSPLHF
TRBJ1-1 TRBD1 TRBV30 - TGTGCCTGGACCCCGGACAGGGTGAACACTGAAGCTTTCTTT CAWTPDRVNTEAFF
TRBJ1-1 TRBD1 TRBV5-1 few TGCGCCAGCAGCGGTGACAGGGAATGGGCTGAAGCTTTCTTT CASSGDREWAEAFF
TRBJ2-5 - TRBV21-1 once TGTGCCAGCACCCCCTCCGATAGCGGGGGCAGGGCCCAGTACTTC CASTPSDSGGRAQYF
TRBJ1-4 TRBD1 TRBV30 - TGTGCCCTACGGACAGGGACAACTAATGAAAAACTGTTTTTT CALRTGTTNEKLFF
TRBJ2-1 - TRBV20-1 - TGCAGTGCTAGTCCCCCAGGGTTGAACAATGAGCAGTTCTTC CSASPPGLNNEQFF
TRBJ2-5 - TRBV18 - TGTGCCAGCTCACCCCCGGGGGAGACCCAGTACTTC CASSPPGETQYF
TRBJ1-2 TRBD1 TRBV5-6 - TGTGCCAGCAGCCAACTAGGGGGGACAGGTGGCCTGGGCTACACCTTC CASSQLGGTGGLGYTF
TRBJ2-6 - TRBV30 - TGTGCCTGGACAGGGAATGGGGCCAACGTCCTGACTTTC CAWTGNGANVLTF
TRBJ2-5 TRBD2 TRBV3-1/TRBV3-2 once TGTGCCAGCAGAACTACTAGCGGGAGCGGGGAGACCCAGTACTTC CASRTTSGSGETQYF
TRBJ2-5 TRBD1 TRBV19 - TGTGCCAGTAGGCAGGGGACAGGTGGTTTCGAGACCCAGTACTTC CASRQGTGGFETQYF
TRBJ1-4 TRBD1 TRBV27 few TGTGCCAGCAGTCTGACAGGGGGGTTTAATGAAAAACTGTTTTTT CASSLTGGFNEKLFF
TRBJ2-3 TRBD2 TRBV7-2 - TGTGCCAGCAGCCATGGACTAGCCGGTACAGATACGCAGTATTTT CASSHGLAGTDTQYF
TRBJ1-4 TRBD1 TRBV3-1/TRBV3-2 few TGTGCCAGCAGCGGACCCGGGACAGCTAATGAAAAACTGTTTTTT CASSGPGTANEKLFF
TRBJ2-5 TRBD2 TRBV18 - TGTGCCAGCACCACAGTAGCGGGGGCACAAGAGACCCAGTACTTC CASTTVAGAQETQYF
TRBJ2-1 - TRBV28 - TGTGCCAGCAGTTTATCAGGGGGGAGTCAAACCTACAATGAGCAGTTCTTC CASSLSGGSQTYNEQFF
TRBJ1-3 - TRBV27 - TGTGCCAGCAGTTTAACAGGGCTTTATGGAAACACCATATATTTT CASSLTGLYGNTIYF
TRBJ1-1 - TRBV5-1 once TGCGCCAGCAGCTCACAGGCTAACACTGAAGCTTTCTTT CASSSQANTEAFF
TRBJ1-4 TRBD1 TRBV28 - TGTGCCAGCAGTAAGGACAGGGGAATTGGGGCTAATGAAAAACTGTTTTTT CASSKDRGIGANEKLFF
TRBJ2-3 TRBD1 TRBV7-2 - TGTGCCAGCAGTCAGGACAGGATCTCCACAGATACGCAGTATTTT CASSQDRISTDTQYF